The next 9 T cell receptor beta chains were all read from a single sample in a study of T cell responses to AZD1222 COVID-19 vaccine. The table came from immunoSEQ multiplex PCR; TCRdb's copy has only in-frame clones and leaves some out. Of approximately 150,000 clones listed, roughly 90% were seen once; the top ten hold roughly 3.4%. This specimen was peripheral blood, taken 28 days after the second AZD1222 dose. The receptors derive from an adult who received the AZD1222 COVID-19 vaccine.

CDR3 bases: TGTGCCAGCTCACTAAGGGACGCTAACAATGAGCAGTTCTTC. Protein sequence: CASSLRDANNEQFF. The rearrangement links TRBV18 to TRBJ2-1; either TRBD1 or TRBD2 may fit D (5 bases each). Germline lookup yields CDR1 KGHSH and CDR2 LQKENI. This CDR3 has 14 amino acids. V was trimmed by 4 bases and J by 5 bases, leaving 12 bases between them.

This chain links TRBV9 with TRBJ2-2, with no clear D. The CDR3 totals 15 residues. The V and J ends lost 0 bases and 4 bases respectively, with 10 bases between them. From germline, CDR1 is SGDLS and CDR2 YYNGEE. The CDR3 region has the DNA TGTGCCAGCAGCGTAGGTAGAAAAAGCACCGGGGAGCTGTTTTTT. It translates to CASSVGRKSTGELFF.

This sequence joins TRBV10-2 and TRBJ1-2; 8 positions agree with TRBD1. Germline CDR1 reads WSHSY; CDR2 reads SAAADI. With V trimmed by 4 bases and J by 4 bases, 8 bases remained unmatched. CDR3 length: 15 amino acids. For the CDR3, the DNA is TGCGCCAGCAGTGGCGATCGGGACAGGCGCTATGGCTACACCTTC. Its translation is CASSGDRDRRYGYTF.

V gene TRBV28 combines with J gene TRBJ2-7; the D gene could be TRBD1 or TRBD2 (6 bases each). This CDR3 is 14 amino acids long. Between the trimmed V and J ends, which lost 7 bases and 0 bases, there was a span of 13 bases. Germline V gene data show CDR1 as MDHEN and CDR2 as SYDVKM. CDR3 nucleotides: TGTGCCAGCACCGAGAGGGGGGTCTCCTACGAGCAGTACTTC. Its protein product is CASTERGVSYEQYF.

V usage is TRBV20-1 and J usage is TRBJ2-3; 10 bases match TRBD2. With 3 bases clipped from V and 4 bases from J, the junction kept 7 bases outside the gene matches. This CDR3 comprises 15 residues. Germline assignment: CDR1 DFQATT and CDR2 SNEGSKA (reference sequence). This chain's CDR3 is CSASSASGRSDTQYF. CDR3 in DNA: TGCAGTGCTAGTTCGGCTAGCGGGAGATCAGATACGCAGTATTTT.

This chain joins TRBV2 and TRBJ2-7; 8 bases map to TRBD1. This CDR3 is 14 amino acids long. V shed 7 bases, J shed 1 base, and the junction held 6 bases outside the gene matches. Germline CDR1 SNHLY, CDR2 FYNNEI. The CDR3: CASIRGQGSYEQYF. The DNA for the CDR3 is TGTGCCAGCATCAGAGGACAGGGTTCCTACGAGCAGTACTTC.

The chain recombines TRBV6-5 with TRBJ2-3, with 7 bases aligning to TRBD1. V trimming: 4 bases; J trimming: 5 bases; junction bases outside the gene matches: 9. This CDR3 is built from 15 residues. In germline, CDR1 is MNHEY, CDR2 SVGAGI. This CDR3 is CASSSQGEGGDTQYF. The CDR3 nucleotides read TGTGCCAGCAGTTCCCAGGGGGAAGGAGGAGATACGCAGTATTTT.

The chain recombines TRBV5-4 with TRBJ2-1; D ambiguous. Germline assignment: CDR1 SGHNT and CDR2 YYREEE (reference sequence). V gave up 4 bases and J gave up 8 bases, with 13 bases separating them. CDR3 length: 13 residues. The CDR3 nucleotides are TGTGCCAGCAGCCTCCCCGGATCCGATGAGCAGTTCTTC. It translates to CASSLPGSDEQFF.

This chain uses TRBV4-1 with TRBJ2-2; D is perhaps TRBD2 (5 bases). Germline V gene lookup returns CDR1 MGHRA and CDR2 YSYEKL. The CDR3 extends over 16 amino acids. V was trimmed by 1 base and J by 0 bases, leaving 9 bases between them. CDR3 protein: CASSQASRSNTGELFF. CDR3 DNA sequence: TGCGCCAGCAGCCAAGCTAGCAGGTCGAACACCGGGGAGCTGTTTTTT.